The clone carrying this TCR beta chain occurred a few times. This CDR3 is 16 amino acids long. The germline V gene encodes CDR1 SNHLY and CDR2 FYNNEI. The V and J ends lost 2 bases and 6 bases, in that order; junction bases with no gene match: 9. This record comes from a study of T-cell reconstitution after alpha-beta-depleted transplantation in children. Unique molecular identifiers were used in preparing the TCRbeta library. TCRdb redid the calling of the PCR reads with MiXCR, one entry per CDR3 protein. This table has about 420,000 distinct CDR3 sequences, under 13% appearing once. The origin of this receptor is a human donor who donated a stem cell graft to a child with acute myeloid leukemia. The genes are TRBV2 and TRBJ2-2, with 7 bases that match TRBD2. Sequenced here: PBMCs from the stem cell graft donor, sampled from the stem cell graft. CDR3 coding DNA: TGTGCCAGCAGTGAAACCCCGCCGGGGGGTGCCGGGGAGCTGTTTTTT. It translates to CASSETPPGGAGELFF.